This T cell receptor beta chain was found in a study of control samples from healthy donors and cancer patients (dated by TCRdb to the early 2020s). The CDR3, from cysteine to phenylalanine, totals 17 residues. Only the CDR3 part of the read is kept: 51 bases, read in frame from the first base. Ends trimmed: V by 4 bases, J by 2 bases; bases unmatched to a gene: 12. CDR1 and CDR2 are drawn from the germline V gene: SNHLY, FYNNEI. A note on this clone: The antigen it binds to is not known. Base qualities are not at hand, and no much larger clone is one base apart.

The library was made by the immunoSEQ multiplex PCR assay. This is the immuneACCESS table as TCRdb keeps it, with only in-frame sequences that have V and J called. A part of the clones is gone; compared with another copy, unresolved V genes explain less than half, and the rest is unexplained. Within this sample are about 120,000 clones, with nearly 95% of them counted one time only. Approximately 2.5% of the sample lies in the top ten. The source is a man aged 30 to 39 in good health. The V and J genes are TRBV2 and TRBJ2-3; 7 central nucleotides agree with TRBD1. Sequencing was carried out using blood. The DNA reads as follows: TGTGCCAGCAGTGTCCGGGACAGTTTGGGGATCACAGATACGCAGTATTTT. Its protein is CASSVRDSLGITDTQYF.